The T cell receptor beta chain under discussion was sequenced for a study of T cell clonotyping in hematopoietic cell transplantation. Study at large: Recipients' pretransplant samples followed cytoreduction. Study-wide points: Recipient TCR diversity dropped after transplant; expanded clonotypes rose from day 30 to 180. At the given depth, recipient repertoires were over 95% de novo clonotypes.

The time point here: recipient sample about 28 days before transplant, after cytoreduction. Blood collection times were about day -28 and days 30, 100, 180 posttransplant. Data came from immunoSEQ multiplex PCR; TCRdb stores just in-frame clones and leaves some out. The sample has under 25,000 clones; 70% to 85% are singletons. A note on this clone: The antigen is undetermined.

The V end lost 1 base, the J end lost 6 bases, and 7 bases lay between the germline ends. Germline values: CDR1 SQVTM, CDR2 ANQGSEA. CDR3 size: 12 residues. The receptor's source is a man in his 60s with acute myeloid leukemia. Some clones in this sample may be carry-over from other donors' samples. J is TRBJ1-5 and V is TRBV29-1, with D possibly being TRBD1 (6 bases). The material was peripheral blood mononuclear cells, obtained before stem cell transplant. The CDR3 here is CSVEVGGQPQHF. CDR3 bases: TGCAGCGTTGAAGTAGGGGGTCAGCCCCAGCATTTT.